These T cell receptor beta chains were read from a single sample in a study of blood T cell repertoires in COVID-19. The assay was immunoSEQ multiplex PCR, and TCRdb's table has in-frame clones only and misses some. The table records around 200,000 clones, approximately 80% of them present only once. The sequenced sample consisted of peripheral blood. These receptors came from a human donor in a cohort sampled during active COVID-19. The CDR3 runs from the conserved cysteine through the conserved F or W. D genes are given only for firm matches. Some rows have no size entry. The others give once, few or many, or a class for an expanded clone.

TRBJ1-1,TRBV5-6,.,.,CASSNDIGGGAEAFF,TGTGCCAGCAGCAATGACATAGGTGGCGGGGCTGAAGCTTTCTTT
TRBJ1-1,TRBV2,.,TRBD1,CASTPRTGGEAFF,TGTGCCAGTACCCCGAGGACAGGGGGTGAAGCTTTCTTT
TRBJ2-7,TRBV6-4,.,.,CASRQGYF,TGTGCCAGCAGACAGGGGTACTTC
TRBJ1-1,TRBV4-1,.,.,CASSRAWLGGTEAFF,TGCGCCAGCAGCCGAGCATGGCTGGGGGGCACTGAAGCTTTCTTT
TRBJ2-6,TRBV15,.,TRBD1,CATSTWTGTGANVLTF,TGTGCCACCAGCACCTGGACAGGGACTGGGGCCAACGTCCTGACTTTC
TRBJ2-2,TRBV13,.,TRBD1,CASSSRQGSGELFF,TGTGCCAGCAGCTCGCGACAGGGCTCCGGGGAGCTGTTTTTT
TRBJ2-7,TRBV23-1,few,TRBD1,CDRQGLSYEQYF,TGCGACCGACAGGGCTTATCCTACGAGCAGTACTTC
TRBJ2-5,TRBV27,.,TRBD2,CASSKGLAVGQETQYF,TGTGCCAGCAGTAAGGGACTAGCGGTGGGGCAAGAGACCCAGTACTTC
TRBJ2-5,TRBV18,.,.,CASSPLGTIPSRAQYF,TGTGCCAGCTCACCACTAGGGACAATCCCAAGCCGGGCCCAGTACTTC
TRBJ2-2,TRBV7-8,.,.,CASSSKQGTGELFF,TGTGCCAGCAGCTCCAAACAGGGTACCGGGGAGCTGTTTTTT
TRBJ1-2,TRBV2,.,TRBD1,CARKESARDRRLGYTF,TGTGCCAGGAAAGAATCTGCCCGGGACAGGCGGCTTGGCTACACCTTC
TRBJ1-6,TRBV5-1,.,TRBD1,CASSFGAGGDSPLHF,TGCGCCAGCAGCTTCGGGGCAGGGGGTGATTCACCCCTCCACTTT
TRBJ2-5,TRBV29-1,.,.,CSGTRREESGMRETQYF,TGCAGCGGGACTCGGAGGGAGGAGTCAGGGATGCGGGAGACCCAGTACTTC
TRBJ1-1,TRBV4-1,.,.,CASSPDGNTEAFF,TGCGCCAGCAGCCCAGACGGGAACACTGAAGCTTTCTTT
TRBJ2-1,TRBV27,.,TRBD2,CASSLGGSYNEQFF,TGTGCCAGCAGTTTGGGGGGGTCGTACAATGAGCAGTTCTTC
TRBJ2-5,TRBV29-1,.,.,CSVADRTGLETQYF,TGCAGCGTAGCCGACAGGACCGGATTGGAGACCCAGTACTTC
TRBJ2-1,TRBV27,.,TRBD2,CASSLGLAGGDEQFF,TGTGCCAGCAGTTTAGGACTAGCGGGGGGGGATGAGCAGTTCTTC
TRBJ1-2,TRBV4-1,.,.,CASSQGPTGARGYTF,TGCGCCAGCAGCCAAGGACCGACTGGGGCCCGGGGCTACACCTTC
TRBJ2-7,TRBV3-1/TRBV3-2,.,.,CASSHERGTIYEQYF,TGTGCCAGCAGCCACGAAAGGGGGACAATATACGAGCAGTACTTC
TRBJ1-2,TRBV18,.,.,CASSPRGRGYGYTF,TGTGCCAGCTCACCAAGGGGCAGGGGCTATGGCTACACCTTC
TRBJ1-1,TRBV5-4,.,TRBD1,CASSRDSRNTEAFF,TGTGCCAGCAGCCGGGACAGCAGGAACACTGAAGCTTTCTTT
TRBJ1-2,TRBV11-2,.,.,CASSLAGGNGYTF,TGTGCCAGCAGCTTAGCTGGGGGGAATGGCTACACCTTC
TRBJ1-1,TRBV5-6,.,TRBD1,CASSSGTDEAFF,TGTGCCAGCAGTTCCGGGACAGATGAAGCTTTCTTT
TRBJ1-1,TRBV7-3,.,TRBD1,CASSRQGNTEAFF,TGTGCCAGCAGCCGACAGGGAAACACTGAAGCTTTCTTT
TRBJ1-6,TRBV5-1,few,.,CASSLTPGDSPLHF,TGCGCCAGCAGCTTGACGCCGGGGGATTCACCCCTCCACTTT
TRBJ2-3,TRBV5-8,.,TRBD1,CASSLTDRAGTDTQYF,TGTGCCAGCAGTCTTACGGACAGGGCAGGCACAGATACGCAGTATTTT
TRBJ1-4,TRBV11-1,.,TRBD1,CASRTGTGSEKLFF,TGTGCCAGCAGGACCGGGACAGGGTCCGAAAAACTGTTTTTT
TRBJ2-1,TRBV5-1,.,.,CASSPGMNEQFF,TGCGCCAGCAGCCCAGGGATGAATGAGCAGTTCTTC
TRBJ2-6,TRBV6-6,.,.,CASSTGSGANVLTF,TGTGCCAGCAGTACAGGGTCTGGGGCCAACGTCCTGACTTTC
TRBJ2-7,TRBV5-1,once,TRBD1,CASSPTGTGYEQYF,TGCGCCAGCAGCCCGACAGGGACCGGGTACGAGCAGTACTTC
TRBJ1-6,TRBV6-5,.,.,CASSYSTENSPLHF,TGTGCCAGCAGTTACTCGACAGAGAATTCACCCCTCCACTTT
TRBJ1-4,TRBV7-6,.,TRBD1,CASSLMRQGARANEKLFF,TGTGCCAGCAGCCTCATGAGACAGGGGGCTCGGGCTAATGAAAAACTGTTTTTT
TRBJ2-5,TRBV5-6,.,.,CASSLLAPETQYF,TGTGCCAGCAGCTTGCTGGCCCCGGAGACCCAGTACTTC
TRBJ1-2,TRBV7-2,.,.,CASSFMGRGGYTF,TGTGCCAGCAGCTTCATGGGGCGGGGTGGCTACACCTTC
TRBJ2-3,TRBV13,once,.,CASTPTDRGYTDTQYF,TGTGCCAGCACCCCAACGGACAGAGGATACACAGATACGCAGTATTTT
TRBJ1-2,TRBV30,.,TRBD1,CAWGTGGDYGYTF,TGTGCCTGGGGGACAGGGGGCGACTATGGCTACACCTTC
TRBJ2-7,TRBV7-6,once,.,CASSLSGNPNYEQYF,TGTGCCAGCAGCTTATCGGGGAATCCTAACTACGAGCAGTACTTC
TRBJ2-5,TRBV6-5,.,.,CASRYSGQETQYF,TGTGCCAGCAGATATAGCGGCCAAGAGACCCAGTACTTC
TRBJ2-7,TRBV27,.,.,CASSLGTRGARSGEQYF,TGTGCCAGCAGTTTGGGCACCAGGGGAGCGAGGTCGGGAGAGCAGTACTTC
TRBJ2-3,TRBV4-2,.,.,CASSQDLGGEGVHF,TGTGCCAGCAGCCAAGATTTAGGAGGGGAAGGCGTGCATTTT
TRBJ2-1,TRBV9,.,TRBD2,CASSVGSGGFQQFF,TGTGCCAGCAGCGTAGGTAGCGGGGGGTTTCAGCAGTTCTTC
TRBJ2-7,TRBV11-2,few,.,CASSLGQGTYEQYF,TGTGCCAGCAGCTTAGGTCAGGGGACCTACGAGCAGTACTTC
TRBJ2-7,TRBV11-2,few,.,CASSLGGTYEQYF,TGTGCCAGCAGCTTAGGGGGGACTTACGAGCAGTACTTC
TRBJ2-2,TRBV19,.,TRBD1,CASSIPTGGDTGELFF,TGTGCCAGTAGTATTCCGACAGGGGGGGACACCGGGGAGCTGTTTTTT
TRBJ1-2,TRBV13,once,.,CASSPGHPLGYTF,TGTGCCAGCAGCCCCGGACATCCCTTAGGCTACACCTTC
TRBJ2-2,TRBV7-2,.,TRBD2,CASSLRGTSGGSAGELFF,TGTGCCAGCAGCCTCAGAGGGACTAGCGGGGGGTCCGCGGGGGAGCTGTTTTTT
TRBJ1-5,TRBV5-5,once,TRBD1,CASSLEGALYQPQHF,TGTGCCAGCAGCTTGGAGGGGGCTTTGTATCAGCCCCAGCATTTT
TRBJ2-3,TRBV10-3,.,.,CAISESAADTQYF,TGTGCCATCAGTGAGTCGGCCGCAGATACGCAGTATTTT
TRBJ2-2,TRBV13,.,.,CASSFVRSNTGELFF,TGTGCCAGCAGCTTCGTCCGGTCGAACACCGGGGAGCTGTTTTTT
TRBJ2-6,TRBV15,.,.,CATSFPGAGANVLTF,TGTGCCACCAGCTTCCCGGGGGCTGGGGCCAACGTCCTGACTTTC
TRBJ1-6,TRBV6-6,few,.,CASSSGDSFGSPLHF,TGTGCCAGCAGCTCCGGAGACAGTTTCGGATCACCCCTCCACTTT
TRBJ1-6,TRBV18,.,.,CASSPGGIVNSPLHF,TGTGCCAGCTCCCCCGGGGGGATAGTTAATTCACCCCTCCACTTT
TRBJ1-1,TRBV5-8,.,.,CASSLALQGRLNTEAFF,TGTGCCAGCAGCTTGGCACTTCAGGGTCGGCTGAACACTGAAGCTTTCTTT
TRBJ1-5,TRBV6-1,.,.,CASSEEGFDGQPQHF,TGTGCCAGCAGTGAAGAGGGGTTCGATGGTCAGCCCCAGCATTTT
TRBJ1-6,TRBV5-4,once,.,CASSLGGAYNSPLHF,TGTGCCAGCTCACTGGGGGGTGCGTATAATTCACCCCTCCACTTT
TRBJ2-2,TRBV27,.,.,CASSPGQNTGELFF,TGTGCCAGCAGTCCAGGACAGAACACCGGGGAGCTGTTTTTT
TRBJ1-1,TRBV29-1,.,TRBD1,CSVERDRGMNTEAFF,TGCAGCGTTGAACGGGACAGGGGTATGAACACTGAAGCTTTCTTT
TRBJ1-4,TRBV5-1,.,.,CASSFNRLNEKLFF,TGCGCCAGCAGCTTTAACAGGCTTAATGAAAAACTGTTTTTT